This T cell receptor beta chain came from a study of T cell responses to AZD1222 COVID-19 vaccine. Broader study findings: Baseline antibody screening turned up just a handful of seropositive AZD1222 recipients. Repertoire samples came only from after the peak T cell response. Compared with day 0, the breadth and depth of the Spike-specific TCR repertoire rose significantly after two doses of AZD1222.

This clone was observed a single time. Its antigen is as yet unknown. Trimming took off 2 bases at V and 1 base at J, with 16 bases between the two ends. The germline CDR1 and CDR2 sequences are PRHDT and FYEKMQ (reference sequence). The CDR3 covers 17 residues. Sequenced by immunoSEQ multiplex PCR; TCRdb stores in-frame clones only, minus some. The sample consists of about 160,000 clones, 94% of them appearing once. The TCR was taken from an adult in good health. This material consisted of peripheral blood, taken on day 0 of AZD1222 vaccination. V and J are TRBV13 and TRBJ2-3, with unresolved D. The CDR3 sequence: CASSLRQLAARTDTQYF. The CDR3 bases are TGTGCCAGCAGCTTAAGGCAGTTGGCAGCCCGCACAGATACGCAGTATTTT.